This entry describes one TCR beta chain. Its antigen is as yet unknown. The sample originates from a study of blood T cells in healthy people across ages. Study overall: About one barcoded beta molecule per two T cells was the capture yield of template switching.

Study-wide points: The recorded TCR beta diversity per million T cells decreased in a roughly linear manner with age.

Alongside a J-beta primer mix, a sample-barcoded 5' primer served in a second PCR lasting roughly 7 to 11 cycles. Every single cDNA molecule received a tag from a template-switch adaptor with 12 random nucleotides. TCRdb reprocessed the 5' RACE reads with MiXCR, giving one entry per CDR3 protein. The table lists about 680,000 distinct CDR3 sequences, 49% of them singletons. The sample, 7.5 to 10 milliliters of peripheral blood, was drawn from each donor. CDR3 length: 15 amino acids. V lost 4 bases to trimming and J lost 5 bases, with 18 bases between them. The germline V gene encodes CDR1 SGDLS and CDR2 YYNGEE.

The chain is built from TRBV9 and TRBJ2-5; TRBD2 is a possible D gene (6 bases). This sequence originates from a woman aged 60 to 75 in good health. The sequencing input was blood. For the CDR3, the DNA is TGTGCCAGCAGCCCGCAAAGGGACTGGGAGGAGACCCAGTACTTC. Translated, it gives CASSPQRDWEETQYF.